Presented here are 15 T cell receptor beta chains from one specimen sequenced in a study of blood T cell repertoires in COVID-19. The method was immunoSEQ multiplex PCR; TCRdb's version includes in-frame clones alone and lacks a portion of them. This table holds 300,000 to 400,000 clones, around 87% found once. Sequencing was carried out using peripheral blood. The receptors come from a human donor in a cohort sampled during active COVID-19.

The rearrangement joins TRBV3-1 (or the pseudogene TRBV3-2) to TRBJ1-6; D might be TRBD1 (5 bases). This CDR3 region has 14 residues. The V end lost 4 bases, the J end lost 8 bases, and 12 bases lay between the germline ends. Germline assignment: CDR1 LGHDT and CDR2 YNNKEL (reference sequence). CDR3 nucleotides: TGTGCCAGCAGCCTTGGGGCGGAATATTCACCCCTCCACTTT. This codes for CASSLGAEYSPLHF.

The chain joins TRBV6-5 to TRBJ1-5, with no clear D. Trimming shortened V by 0 bases and J by 0 bases, and 3 bases separated the two germline ends. The CDR3 runs to 14 residues. Germline V gives CDR1 MNHEY, CDR2 SVGAGI. The CDR3, as DNA: TGTGCCAGCAGTTACTCCAATAGCAATCAGCCCCAGCATTTT. Translated, it gives CASSYSNSNQPQHF.

This chain joins TRBV7-4 and TRBJ2-1; TRBD2 might be the D (5 bases). The CDR3 runs to 12 residues. The germline V gene encodes CDR1 SGHVT and CDR2 SQSDAQ. Trimming stripped 6 bases from V and 3 bases from J, with 6 bases between. CDR3 loop: CASRAGYNEQFF. The CDR3 region has the DNA TGTGCCAGCAGGGCGGGCTACAATGAGCAGTTCTTC.

This clone was counted a single time. The J gene is TRBJ1-4, the V gene TRBV2, with 7 bases aligning to TRBD1. Germline V lookup: CDR1 SNHLY, CDR2 FYNNEI. This CDR3 is 14 amino acids long. Trimming cost V 4 bases and J 10 bases; bases outside gene matches: 9. This CDR3 is CASSVRGRESKLFF. The DNA of the CDR3 is TGTGCCAGCAGTGTGAGGGGGCGAGAGTCAAAACTGTTTTTT.

This chain joins TRBV6-5 and TRBJ1-6; perhaps TRBD1 as D (6 bases). CDR3 size: 15 residues. The ends were cut back, 2 bases at V and 7 bases at J, with 12 bases in the middle. Germline CDR1 is MNHEY and CDR2 is SVGAGI. CDR3 protein: CASSYLKGGNSPLHF. CDR3 in DNA: TGTGCCAGCAGTTACCTGAAAGGGGGAAATTCACCCCTCCACTTT.

This clone has a single count. The chain recombines TRBV6-6 with TRBJ2-7; D possibly corresponds to TRBD2 (5 bases). The CDR3 runs 15 residues. Germline V gene data show CDR1 as MNHNY and CDR2 as SVGAGI (reference sequence). The V and J ends lost 4 bases and 4 bases respectively, with 17 bases between them. CDR3 nucleotide sequence: TGTGCCAGCAGTTTAGAGACGGGAAGTCTTTACGAGCAGTACTTC. Protein product: CASSLETGSLYEQYF.

The CDR3 DNA is TGTGCCAGTAGTATTGAGGCCGGTGAGCAGTTCTTC. Protein sequence: CASSIEAGEQFF. The chain combines TRBV19 with TRBJ2-1; D is ambiguous. V was trimmed by 3 bases and J by 9 bases, leaving 9 bases between them. Germline CDR1 and CDR2: LNHDA and SQIVND (reference sequence). CDR3 size: 12 residues.

The chain carries TRBV7-9 and TRBJ2-1; TRBD2 matches 14 bases. Germline CDR1 is SEHNR and CDR2 is FQNEAQ (reference sequence). The CDR3 is 14 amino acids. The V segment lost 5 bases and the J segment 10 bases; nucleotides outside the gene matches: 4. The CDR3 sequence: CASSQGLAGEEQFF. CDR3 DNA: TGTGCCAGCAGCCAGGGACTAGCGGGGGAGGAGCAGTTCTTC.

The rearrangement uses TRBV7-9 and TRBJ2-5; D perhaps matches TRBD1 (6 bases). V dropped 1 base and J dropped 5 bases, with 14 bases sitting between them. This CDR3 comprises 15 residues. Germline V gives CDR1 SEHNR, CDR2 FQNEAQ (reference sequence). CDR3 in DNA: TGTGCCAGCAGCTTAGGGGGGCCCCCGCGGGAGACCCAGTACTTC. Protein: CASSLGGPPRETQYF.

The CDR3 loop reads CASSLGVSANYGYTF. The DNA of the CDR3 is TGTGCCAGCAGCTTAGGGGTTTCGGCAAACTATGGCTACACCTTC. The chain links TRBV5-6 to TRBJ1-2; D is perhaps TRBD1 (5 bases). V dropped 2 bases and J dropped 2 bases, with 13 bases sitting between them. CDR1 is SGHDT, CDR2 YYEEEE, per germline. CDR3 size: 15 residues. The whole variable domain, filled in from reference TRBV5-6 and TRBJ1-2, reads DAGVTQSPTHLIKTRGQQVTLRCSPKSGHDTVSWYQQALGQGPQFIFQYYEEEERQRGNFPDRFSGHQFPNYSSELNVNALLLGDSALYLCASSLGVSANYGYTFGSGTRLTVV.

The DNA of the CDR3 is TGTGCCTGGATACTTGGTTCTGGGCAAGACAACCCCAAAGGCTATGGCTACACCTTC. Amino acid sequence: CAWILGSGQDNPKGYGYTF. The chain has TRBV30 and TRBJ1-2; D is ambiguous. V was cut by 4 bases and J by 4 bases, with 31 bases left in between. The CDR3 contains 19 residues. Germline V gene sequence: CDR1 GTSNPN, CDR2 SVGIG (reference sequence).

The CDR3 DNA reads as TGTGCCAGCAGTGAAGCTCCAGGGTCCTACGAGCAGTACTTC. It translates to CASSEAPGSYEQYF. The chain joins TRBV6-1 to TRBJ2-7; the D gene is possibly TRBD1 (5 bases). V shed 0 bases and J shed 1 base, with 7 bases lying between them. The CDR3 spans 14 residues. Germline V CDR1 and CDR2: MNHNS, SASEGT.

This sequence joins TRBV7-9 and TRBJ2-7, with 8 bases lining up with TRBD2. CDR3 size: 17 residues. J gave up 6 bases and V 1 base, and 14 bases lay outside the gene matches. Germline V gives CDR1 SEHNR, CDR2 FQNEAQ (reference sequence). The CDR3 sequence: CASSLVGGGTRLPEQYF. CDR3 in DNA: TGTGCCAGCAGCTTAGTGGGAGGGGGGACTAGACTCCCCGAGCAGTACTTC.

The V call is TRBV30, the J call TRBJ1-1; D unclear. The CDR3 has 13 amino acids. V dropped 7 bases and J dropped 1 base, with 13 bases sitting between them. CDR1 GTSNPN and CDR2 SVGIG come from the germline V gene (reference sequence). As DNA, the CDR3 is TGTGCCTTAGAACGGGAGTGGAACACTGAAGCTTTCTTT. Its protein is CALEREWNTEAFF.

The rearrangement links TRBV6-2 or TRBV6-3 to TRBJ1-1; perhaps TRBD1 as D (5 bases). Germline CDR1 is MNHEY and CDR2 is SVGEGT. This CDR3 contains 16 residues. With 0 bases removed from V and 1 base from J, the gap between germline ends came to 12 bases. For the CDR3, the DNA is TGTGCCAGCAGTTACTCGTTGGGGCGGCCGAACACTGAAGCTTTCTTT. Amino acids: CASSYSLGRPNTEAFF.